This TCR beta chain came from a study of cytomegalovirus exposure and HLA in healthy donors. Study results and limitations: The authors assumed roughly uniform sequencing depth across donors for presence/absence analyses. Prior analysis indicated that the majority of TCR beta V segments exhibited productivity approximately 87% or approximately 30% of the time.

A word on this clone: Its specificity is not known.

Trimming stripped 1 base from V and 3 bases from J, with 10 bases between. Germline loops: CDR1 SGHRS, CDR2 YFSETQ. This CDR3 is 14 amino acids long. The PCR contained 60 Vbeta and 13 Jbeta primers. Libraries were prepared by immunoSEQ multiplex PCR; TCRdb keeps only in-frame clonotypes and omits some of them. The table includes under 85,000 clones, 70% to 80% detected once. The TCR sequence derives from a man between 18 and 29 years old in good health and CMV-seronegative. The chain is built from TRBV5-1 and TRBJ1-1, with D tentatively TRBD1 (5 bases). Sequencing used PBMCs. The CDR3 protein is CASSLSAGYTEAFF. CDR3 sequence (DNA): TGCGCCAGCAGCTTGTCGGCAGGGTACACTGAAGCTTTCTTT.